This T cell receptor (beta chain) was captured in a study of blood T cell repertoires in COVID-19. This CDR3 has 12 residues. Germline V gene sequence: CDR1 LNHDA, CDR2 SQIVND (reference sequence). V trimming: 9 bases; J trimming: 7 bases; junction bases outside the gene matches: 6. Generated by immunoSEQ multiplex PCR, the TCRdb table keeps only in-frame clones and is missing some. Of 150,000 to 250,000 clones listed, roughly four fifths are singletons. The TCR comes from a human donor with acute or convalescent COVID-19. The donor label of this sample is uncertain. Sequencing input: peripheral blood. The chain is built from TRBV19 and TRBJ1-2; 9 nucleotides match TRBD1. Written as DNA, the CDR3 is TGTGCCAGCCAACAGGGGGCGTTTGGCTACACCTTC. Translated: CASQQGAFGYTF.